The 16 T cell receptor beta chains below all came from one sample that was sequenced in a study of blood T cell repertoires in COVID-19 (dated by TCRdb to 2020 to 2022). Receptors were amplified or captured by the immunoSEQ multiplex PCR assay. This immuneACCESS table, as held by TCRdb, lists in-frame sequences with V and J called but not all clones. Of the missing ones, under half trace to an unresolved V gene in checked studies; the others have no known cause. The sample table holds 200,000 to 250,000 clones, of which nearly 90% were seen once. The leading ten clones occupy approximately 11% of the sample. Sequencing was done on a sample of PBMCs or T cells enriched from blood (not recorded which). Source of these receptors: a man in his thirties or forties who had recovered from COVID-19.

The J gene is TRBJ2-7, the V gene TRBV3-1 (or the pseudogene TRBV3-2); TRBD2 might be the D (7 bases). This CDR3 has 16 residues. Trimming removed 4 bases at V and 0 bases at J, with 16 bases between. Looked up from germline, CDR1 is LGHDT and CDR2 is YNNKEL (reference sequence). CDR3 region: CASSPRGASGSYEQYF. In DNA form, the CDR3 reads TGTGCCAGCAGCCCCAGGGGTGCTAGCGGCTCCTACGAGCAGTACTTC.

This chain connects TRBV30 to TRBJ1-3, with D possibly TRBD1 on 5 matching bases. Trimming pared 2 bases from V and 7 bases from J, leaving 6 bases between. There are 11 residues in the CDR3. Germline V gives CDR1 GTSNPN, CDR2 SVGIG (reference sequence). The CDR3 sequence is CAWSWGNTIYF. The CDR3 coding sequence is TGTGCCTGGAGTTGGGGCAACACCATATATTTT.

A remark on this clone: Mismatch with germline at one junction end may stem from a read error. The gene calls are TRBV6-5 and TRBJ1-1; 9 bases are a match to TRBD1. Germline CDR1 MNHEY, CDR2 SVGAGI. The CDR3 has 15 residues. In DNA form, the CDR3 reads TGTGCCAGCAGTCGAATCGGACAGGGGAACGCTGAAGCTTTCTTT. Translating gives CASSRIGQGNAEAFF.

The CDR3 reads CSVAQVLNTEAFF. CDR3 DNA: TGCAGCGTTGCACAGGTCCTGAACACTGAAGCTTTCTTT. The rearrangement uses TRBV29-1 and TRBJ1-1; possibly TRBD1 for D (5 bases). Trimming took off 4 bases at V and 0 bases at J, with 9 bases between the two ends. Germline V gene lookup returns CDR1 SQVTM and CDR2 ANQGSEA. The CDR3 sequence is 13 residues long.

V is TRBV2 and J is TRBJ1-5; D unresolved. Trimming stripped 5 bases from V and 0 bases from J, with 20 bases between. Germline assignment: CDR1 SNHLY and CDR2 FYNNEI. This CDR3 has 18 amino acids. CDR3: CASSHSVRRLLSNQPQHF. The CDR3, as DNA: TGTGCCAGCAGTCATTCGGTACGGAGACTTCTTAGCAATCAGCCCCAGCATTTT.

The rearrangement links TRBV30 to TRBJ2-7; 7 bases match TRBD2. The CDR3 runs to 13 residues. Unmatched junction bases numbered 6, after V lost 4 bases and J lost 3 bases. Germline CDR1 reads GTSNPN; CDR2 reads SVGIG (reference sequence). The CDR3 DNA follows: TGTGCCTGGACGTGGACTAGGGGCTACGAGCAGTACTTC. Translating it yields CAWTWTRGYEQYF.

This chain links TRBV7-2 with TRBJ1-3; no reliable D call. CDR3 length equals 16 residues. V lost 5 bases and J lost 4, with 18 bases in between. Germline V CDR1 and CDR2: SGHTA, FQGNSA. The CDR3 region has the DNA TGTGCCAGCAGCCCTAGCTTGGCAGCCTCGGGAAACACCATATATTTT. Residues: CASSPSLAASGNTIYF.

The chain is built from TRBV28 and TRBJ2-3; TRBD2 matches 9 bases. The junction had 10 bases not matched to a gene; V was cut back by 6 bases and J by 0 bases. Germline CDR1 is MDHEN and CDR2 is SYDVKM. This CDR3 is 17 amino acids long. The CDR3 sequence is CASSPGSGGQSTDTQYF. Written as DNA, the CDR3 is TGTGCCAGCAGCCCTGGTAGCGGGGGCCAAAGCACAGATACGCAGTATTTT.

The chain links TRBV27 to TRBJ1-1, with TRBD1 matching 10 bases. CDR1 and CDR2 (germline): MNHEY, SMNVEV (reference sequence). Trimming took 0 bases from V and 4 from J; bases not matched to a gene: 8. The CDR3 spans 17 residues. The CDR3 loop is CASSLSTGGRKGTEAFF. As DNA, the CDR3 is TGTGCCAGCAGTTTATCGACAGGGGGCAGAAAGGGCACTGAAGCTTTCTTT.

This chain connects TRBV6-6 to TRBJ2-1; perhaps TRBD2 as D (5 bases). Germline values: CDR1 MNHNY, CDR2 SVGAGI (reference sequence). This CDR3 spans 15 amino acids. The V gene lost 7 bases and the J gene lost 5 bases, with 18 bases spanning the gap. The DNA of the CDR3 is TGTGCCAGCACCCTTACGGGATCGAAGCACAATGAGCAGTTCTTC. Protein sequence: CASTLTGSKHNEQFF.

The chain couples TRBV2 to TRBJ1-3; 7 bases match TRBD1. Germline CDR1 reads SNHLY; CDR2 reads FYNNEI. Losses at the gene ends were 6 bases for V and 0 bases for J; bases not matched to a gene: 5. The CDR3 consists of 15 residues. The CDR3 sequence: CASREDRFSGNTIYF. The CDR3 DNA reads TGTGCCAGCAGGGAGGACAGGTTCTCTGGAAACACCATATATTTT.

This rearrangement joins TRBV5-1 to TRBJ2-7, with 8 bases identical to TRBD2. The germline V gene has CDR1 SGHRS and CDR2 YFSETQ. There are 16 residues in the CDR3. The junction had 5 bases not matched to a gene; V was cut back by 0 bases and J by 0 bases. The CDR3 here is CASSLVPSGFSYEQYF. In nucleotides, the CDR3 is TGCGCCAGCAGCTTGGTTCCTAGCGGGTTCTCCTACGAGCAGTACTTC.

The chain has TRBV6-1 and TRBJ2-1; TRBD1 matches at 8 bases. V dropped 7 bases and J dropped 0; count of bases not matched to a gene: 8. The CDR3 runs 16 residues. CDR1 is MNHNS, CDR2 SASEGT, per germline. The CDR3 coding sequence is TGTGCCAGCAATGATAGAACAGGGGGCTCCTACAATGAGCAGTTCTTC. Protein product: CASNDRTGGSYNEQFF.

This clone appeared once. The genes are TRBV5-4 and TRBJ2-1; TRBD1 matches at 7 bases. Germline CDR1 SGHNT, CDR2 YYREEE (reference sequence). The CDR3 contains 17 residues. V lost 4 bases and J lost 5; bases outside the gene matches: 15. This chain's CDR3 is CASSEQPAQGNHNEQFF. In DNA form, the CDR3 reads TGTGCCAGCAGCGAGCAGCCGGCACAGGGGAACCACAATGAGCAGTTCTTC.

As concerns this clone: The limits of the CDR3 on the DNA are not certain, so only TCRdb's listed CDR3 is given. The genes are TRBV9 and TRBJ1-1. Germline CDR1 is SGDLS and CDR2 is YYNGEE. Including both end residues, the CDR3 is 14 amino acids long. The CDR3 spells CASSSSVVGTEAFF.

In this sample, this clone turned up a few times. This chain connects TRBV12-3 or TRBV12-4 to TRBJ1-2; D is possibly TRBD1 (6 bases). Trimming shortened V by 5 bases and J by 4 bases, and 11 bases separated the two germline ends. CDR3 size: 13 residues. The CDR3 DNA reads TGTGCCAGCAGTGTGGACAGTCTCTATGGCTACACCTTC. Its translation is CASSVDSLYGYTF.